The following is a T cell receptor beta chain sequence with its context. Using immunoSEQ multiplex PCR, the repertoire was profiled, and TCRdb retains in-frame clones only, with some absent. The sample includes 160,000 or so clones, roughly 74% of them seen just once. CDR3 length: 17 amino acids. Looked up from germline, CDR1 is LGHDT and CDR2 is YNNKEL (reference sequence). Trimming at V came to 1 base and at J to 1 base, leaving 9 bases not matched to a gene. The data originate from a study of blood T cell repertoires in COVID-19. This sequence originates from a woman of 80 years or more with acute or convalescent COVID-19. This chain joins TRBV3-1 (or the pseudogene TRBV3-2) and TRBJ2-7, with 8 bases identical to TRBD2. Sequenced material: peripheral blood. The CDR3, as DNA: TGTGCCAGCAGCCAAGTTCTAGCGGGCGCACTATCCTACGAGCAGTACTTC. Translation: CASSQVLAGALSYEQYF.